This T cell receptor (beta chain) was sequenced during a study of somatic mutations in cytotoxic T cells in rheumatoid arthritis. The CDR3 totals 16 residues. Germline V gene data show CDR1 as SNHLY and CDR2 as FYNNEI. V shed 2 bases, J shed 2 bases, and the junction held 7 bases outside the gene matches. Some clones are missing from TCRdb's copy, which holds only in-frame ones; the method was immunoSEQ multiplex PCR. This sample has over 8,500 clones, with around 75% found just once. The sequenced sample was CD8+ T cells sorted from blood. The V call is TRBV2, the J call TRBJ2-5; TRBD2 aligns across 8 bases. The sequence derives from a man between 60 and 75 years old in good health. CDR3 nucleotide sequence: TGTGCCAGCAGTGAAACGGTAGCGGGGAAGCAAGAGACCCAGTACTTC. Amino acids: CASSETVAGKQETQYF. Based on the CDR3 plus reference TRBV2 and TRBJ2-5, the full variable domain is EPEVTQTPSHQVTQMGQEVILRCVPISNHLYFYWYRQILGQKVEFLVSFYNNEISEKSEIFDDQFSVERPDGSNFTLKIRSTKLEDSAMYFCASSETVAGKQETQYFGPGTRLLVL.